This T cell receptor beta chain was recorded in a study of OX40 agonist ivuxolimab in advanced cancers. On the study more broadly: Dose-escalation subjects each had hepatocellular carcinoma, melanoma, renal cell or head and neck cancer.

Notes on the study in general: Clonal expansion was among the lowest in partial responders at 0.1-3.0 mg/kg, especially CD8+. Some patients without response likewise showed low normalized clonal expansion.

TCRdb keeps only in-frame clones here, not all; method: immunoSEQ multiplex PCR. The sample lists tens of thousands of clones; roughly nine tenths were seen once. The CDR3 has 15 residues. The V and J ends lost 8 bases and 0 bases respectively, with 17 bases between them. Germline-derived CDR1 and CDR2 are MNHNS and SASEGT. Comments on this clone: What it recognizes is unknown.

The chain links TRBV6-1 to TRBJ2-7; D is undetermined. This receptor was taken from an adult with an advanced solid tumor such as melanoma, head and neck, liver or kidney cancer. Sample: CD4+ or CD8+ T cells sorted from blood, taken in a trial of the OX40 agonist ivuxolimab. This CDR3 reads CASGPRTADSYEQYF. As DNA, the CDR3 is TGTGCCAGCGGCCCCCGGACGGCAGACTCCTACGAGCAGTACTTC.